The next 25 T cell receptor beta chains were all read from a single sample in a study of T cell repertoires in cytomegalovirus infection. TCRdb re-called the reads with MiXCR, one entry per CDR3 protein. The sample has some 680,000 distinct CDR3 sequences, approximately 34% seen once; the top ten hold 2.5% to 3%. Sequencing used PBMCs. These receptors originate from a human donor in good health (CMV status not recorded). Some clones in this sample may be carry-over from other donors' samples.

Points on this clonotype: The junction and the germline gene differ at one end; a read error may be behind it. The rearrangement uses TRBV28 and TRBJ2-5; possible D gene TRBD2, 6 bases. The V gene's germline CDR1 is MDHEN and CDR2 SYDVKM. The CDR3 covers 13 residues. In DNA form, the CDR3 reads TGTGCCAGAAGTTTAGGTGGGGGGGAGACCCAGTACTTC. Translated, it gives CARSLGGGETQYF.

The V and J genes are TRBV5-4 and TRBJ1-1, with D uncertain. Looked up from germline, CDR1 is SGHNT and CDR2 is YYREEE (reference sequence). V lost 0 bases and J 1 base, leaving 13 bases between the germline ends. CDR3 length equals 16 residues. The CDR3, as DNA: TGTGCCAGCAGCTTGGAAAGGAGAGGGAAGAACACTGAAGCTTTCTTT. Its protein is CASSLERRGKNTEAFF.

This chain links TRBV5-6 with TRBJ2-5, with 10 bases matching TRBD2. CDR1 and CDR2 (germline): SGHDT, YYEEEE. Trimming took 2 bases from V and 5 from J; bases not matched to a gene: 6. The CDR3 is 15 amino acids. The CDR3 DNA reads as TGTGCCAGCAGCTTCAGCGGGAGGGCCGGGGAGACCCAGTACTTC. It codes for CASSFSGRAGETQYF.

This clonotype was found a few times. The junction departs from the called germline gene at one end, perhaps through a read error. The chain links TRBV6-1 to TRBJ2-1, with 8 nucleotides matching TRBD2. The V gene's germline CDR1 is MNHNS and CDR2 SASEGT. There are 15 residues in the CDR3. The CDR3 nucleotides are TGTGCCAGCCGTGAGACGGGGGGGGCCTACAATGAGCAGTTCTTC. It encodes CASRETGGAYNEQFF.

V usage is TRBV12-3 or TRBV12-4 and J usage is TRBJ2-7, with 8 nucleotides matching TRBD1. This CDR3 is built from 14 residues. With V trimmed by 4 bases and J by 3 bases, 5 bases remained unmatched. The CDR3 reads CASSYRQGFYEQYF. The CDR3 nucleotides are TGTGCCAGCAGTTACCGACAGGGGTTCTACGAGCAGTACTTC.

This clonotype was observed a handful of times. The rearrangement uses TRBV5-6 and TRBJ2-5; TRBD1 matches at 9 bases. Looked up from germline, CDR1 is SGHDT and CDR2 is YYEEEE. CDR3 size: 15 residues. Unmatched junction bases numbered 6, after V lost 2 bases and J lost 4 bases. Here the CDR3 DNA reads TGTGCCAGCAGCTTCCTCGGACAGGGGTTAGAGACCCAGTACTTC. Translating it yields CASSFLGQGLETQYF.

This clonotype came up a few times. This chain connects TRBV27 to TRBJ1-5; D is unclear. There are 14 residues in the CDR3. V was cut by 2 bases and J by 6 bases, with 11 bases left in between. CDR1 and CDR2 (germline): MNHEY, SMNVEV (reference sequence). For the CDR3, the DNA is TGTGCCAGCAGTTTAGGCAGGTCTGTTCAGCCCCAGCATTTT. It yields the protein CASSLGRSVQPQHF.

This clonotype was observed a handful of times. The chain recombines TRBV6-5 with TRBJ2-5; no firm D call. Between the trimmed V and J ends, which lost 0 bases and 5 bases, there was a span of 7 bases. The CDR3 runs 13 residues. Germline-derived CDR1 and CDR2 are MNHEY and SVGAGI. The CDR3 reads CASSYSRWETQYF. The CDR3 DNA reads TGTGCCAGCAGTTACTCGAGGTGGGAGACCCAGTACTTC.

The rearrangement links TRBV29-1 to TRBJ2-1; 9 bases line up with TRBD2. With V trimmed by 0 bases and J by 3 bases, 6 bases remained unmatched. The CDR3 runs to 16 residues. Germline CDR1 SQVTM, CDR2 ANQGSEA. CDR3 sequence reads: CSVEDPGTSLYNEQFF. The CDR3 DNA follows: TGCAGCGTTGAAGATCCCGGGACTAGCCTCTACAATGAGCAGTTCTTC.

The rearrangement uses TRBV6-1 and TRBJ1-2; D call uncertain. Germline V lookup: CDR1 MNHNS, CDR2 SASEGT. The CDR3 consists of 13 residues. The V end was cut by 6 bases, the J end by 5 bases, with 13 bases between. The CDR3 DNA follows: TGTGCCAGCAGCCGATCTTTCAGTTATGGCTACACCTTC. Residues: CASSRSFSYGYTF.

The genes are TRBV6-1 and TRBJ2-1; 9 bases match TRBD2. V dropped 1 base and J dropped 9; count of bases not matched to a gene: 7. Looked up from germline, CDR1 is MNHNS and CDR2 is SASEGT. This CDR3 region has 15 residues. The CDR3 loop reads CASSEGSGGLGEQFF. The DNA for the CDR3 is TGTGCCAGCAGTGAAGGTAGCGGGGGCTTGGGTGAGCAGTTCTTC.

This clonotype was picked up one time. The gene calls are TRBV20-1 and TRBJ1-4; D is possibly TRBD1 (5 bases). V was shortened by 6 bases and J by 8 bases, with 13 bases between the two germline ends. Per the germline V gene, CDR1 is DFQATT and CDR2 is SNEGSKA (reference sequence). CDR3 length: 12 amino acids. CDR3 protein: CSAPDIGEKLFF. The CDR3 DNA is TGCAGTGCCCCGGACATAGGGGAAAAACTGTTTTTT.

This chain uses TRBV28 with TRBJ2-5; no reliable D call. V was clipped by 6 bases and J by 5 bases, with 10 bases between them. Germline V gene lookup returns CDR1 MDHEN and CDR2 SYDVKM. This CDR3 has 12 amino acids. The CDR3 sequence is CASRTTAETQYF. CDR3 in DNA: TGTGCCAGCAGAACTACTGCCGAGACCCAGTACTTC.

This sequence joins TRBV9 and TRBJ2-7; TRBD1 is a possible D gene (5 bases). Trimming stripped 0 bases from V and 6 bases from J, with 10 bases between. This CDR3 spans 13 amino acids. The germline gives CDR1 SGDLS, CDR2 YYNGEE. CDR3 in DNA: TGTGCCAGCAGCGTAGTAGAAAGGGGCGAGCAGTACTTC. Amino acid sequence: CASSVVERGEQYF.

This clonotype was recorded once. V gene TRBV11-2 combines with J gene TRBJ2-1, with a tentative D call TRBD2 (6 bases). This CDR3 has 13 residues. Deletions cut 5 bases from V and 6 bases from J, with 11 bases between. Germline V gene lookup returns CDR1 SGHAT and CDR2 FQNNGV. The CDR3 spells CASSRNGGNEQFF. For the CDR3, the DNA is TGTGCCAGCAGCCGGAACGGGGGCAATGAGCAGTTCTTC. Variable domain in full (rest from reference TRBV11-2 and TRBJ2-1): EAGVAQSPRYKIIEKRQSVAFWCNPISGHATLYWYQQILGQGPKLLIQFQNNGVVDDSQLPKDRFSAERLKGVDSTLKIQPAKLEDSAVYLCASSRNGGNEQFFGPGTRLTVL.

The chain is built from TRBV6-6 and TRBJ2-2; D remains ambiguous. Germline assignment: CDR1 MNHNY and CDR2 SVGAGI (reference sequence). This CDR3 has 14 residues. Trimming stripped 2 bases from V and 1 base from J, with 5 bases between. This chain's CDR3 is CASSYAQNTGELFF. The CDR3, as DNA: TGTGCCAGCAGTTACGCACAGAACACCGGGGAGCTGTTTTTT.

Worth noting for this clonotype: Since a much larger clone is just one base distant, this may be a read error. The V gene is TRBV7-2, the J gene TRBJ1-2; 7 bases map to TRBD1. Losses at the gene ends were 4 bases for V and 7 bases for J; bases not matched to a gene: 9. Germline CDR1 SGHTA, CDR2 FQGNSA. The CDR3 extends over 14 amino acids. The CDR3: CASSYRTGAVGYTF. Here the CDR3 DNA reads TGTGCCAGCAGCTACCGGACAGGTGCGGTTGGCTACACCTTC. Complete variable domain (other parts from reference TRBV7-2 and TRBJ1-2): GAGVSQSPSNKVTEKGKDVELRCDPISGHTALYWYRQSLGQGLEFLIYFQGNSAPDKSGLPSDRFSAERTGGSVSTLTIQRTQQEDSAVYLCASSYRTGAVGYTFGSGTRLTVV.

The chain combines TRBV19 with TRBJ1-5; the D gene is possibly TRBD1 (5 bases). CDR1 and CDR2 from the germline V gene are LNHDA and SQIVND (reference sequence). The CDR3 is made up of 15 amino acids. Trimming took 8 bases from V and 6 from J, leaving 20 bases between them. The DNA for the CDR3 is TGTGCCAGTGCTTCGAAGGGAACTGGGGCTCAGCCCCAGCATTTT. Translating it yields CASASKGTGAQPQHF.

This clonotype occurred many times. The chain links TRBV24-1 to TRBJ1-2; D unclear. The CDR3 has 14 residues. Looked up from germline, CDR1 is KGHDR and CDR2 is SFDVKD. V shed 4 bases and J shed 4 bases, with 12 bases lying between them. CDR3 protein: CATSEPALGYGYTF. In DNA, the CDR3 is TGTGCCACCAGTGAACCAGCTCTGGGCTATGGCTACACCTTC.

This chain joins TRBV12-3 or TRBV12-4 and TRBJ2-7, with 7 bases lining up with TRBD2. The J segment lost 6 bases and the V segment lost 1 base, leaving 3 bases of the junction unmatched. This CDR3 is 13 amino acids long. The CDR3, as DNA: TGTGCCAGCAGTTTAGGGGACTATACCGAGCAGTACTTC. Residues: CASSLGDYTEQYF.

As to this clonotype: At one of its ends the junction is not consistent with the germline gene, which may arise from a read error. This chain joins TRBV28 and TRBJ2-4, with 7 bases lining up with TRBD1. The germline V gene has CDR1 MDHEN and CDR2 SYDVKM. The CDR3 covers 16 residues. CDR3 nucleotides: TGTGCCAGCAGTTCCCCGACAGGGAAGGGCAAAAGCATTCAGTACTTC. Amino acid sequence: CASSSPTGKGKSIQYF.

The chain carries TRBV4-1 and TRBJ2-7, with TRBD2 as a possible D gene (6 bases). CDR1 and CDR2 (germline): MGHRA, YSYEKL. The V end lost 1 base, the J end lost 5 bases, and 15 bases lay between the germline ends. The CDR3 extends over 15 amino acids. CDR3 DNA sequence: TGCGCCAGCAGCCAAGCTGGCAGGAGGGGTGACGAGCAGTACTTC. Residues: CASSQAGRRGDEQYF.

This clonotype was counted between two and nine times. The V and J genes are TRBV6-6 and TRBJ2-2, with 8 bases that match TRBD1. CDR3 length: 18 amino acids. With V trimmed by 5 bases and J by 0 bases, 11 bases remained unmatched. CDR1 is MNHNY, CDR2 SVGAGI, per germline (reference sequence). The CDR3 reads CASSAGQGLLPNTGELFF. The CDR3 DNA sequence: TGTGCCAGCAGTGCCGGACAGGGCCTCCTCCCGAACACCGGGGAGCTGTTTTTT.

At least ten counts were recorded for this clonotype. V is TRBV7-8 and J is TRBJ1-4; D remains unclear. The germline V gene encodes CDR1 SGHVS and CDR2 FQNEAQ. The V and J ends lost 2 bases and 6 bases respectively, with 10 bases between them. CDR3 size: 14 residues. CDR3 DNA: TGTGCCAGCAGCTTACTTAGTAGAGATGAAAAACTGTTTTTT. The encoded protein is CASSLLSRDEKLFF.

This clonotype was observed a few times. V usage is TRBV7-3 and J usage is TRBJ2-3; D unclear. The ends were cut back, 1 base at V and 6 bases at J, with 14 bases in the middle. Germline CDR1 reads SGHTA; CDR2 reads FQGTGA. The CDR3 length is 15 residues. CDR3 nucleotides: TGTGCCAGCAGCTTAAAGTCAGGTGGGGTGGATACGCAGTATTTT. This encodes CASSLKSGGVDTQYF.